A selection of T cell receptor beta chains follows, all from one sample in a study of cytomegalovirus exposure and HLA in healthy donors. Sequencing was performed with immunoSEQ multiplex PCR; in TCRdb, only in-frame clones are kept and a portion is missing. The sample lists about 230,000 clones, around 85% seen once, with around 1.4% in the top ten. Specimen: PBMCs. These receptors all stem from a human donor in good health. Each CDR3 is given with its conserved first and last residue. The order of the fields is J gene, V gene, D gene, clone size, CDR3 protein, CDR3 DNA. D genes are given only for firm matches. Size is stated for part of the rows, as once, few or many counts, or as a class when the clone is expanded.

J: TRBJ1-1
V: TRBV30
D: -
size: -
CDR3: CAWIDRTAEAFF
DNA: TGTGCCTGGATCGACAGGACGGCTGAAGCTTTCTTT

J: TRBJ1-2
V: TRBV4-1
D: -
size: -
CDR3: CASSPSPGDYGYTF
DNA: TGCGCCAGCAGCCCAAGTCCAGGGGACTATGGCTACACCTTC

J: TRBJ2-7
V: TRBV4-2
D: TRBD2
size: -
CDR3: CASSVSSGISYEQYF
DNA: TGTGCCAGCAGCGTCTCTAGCGGTATCTCCTACGAGCAGTACTTC

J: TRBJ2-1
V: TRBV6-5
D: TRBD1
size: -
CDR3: CASNKRQGPYNEQFF
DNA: TGTGCCAGCAACAAAAGACAGGGCCCGTACAATGAGCAGTTCTTC

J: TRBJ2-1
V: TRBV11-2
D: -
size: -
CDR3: CASSFVSGLNYNEQFF
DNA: TGTGCCAGCAGCTTTGTAAGCGGGCTGAACTACAATGAGCAGTTCTTC

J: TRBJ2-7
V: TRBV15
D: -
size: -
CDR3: CATSNDRSLYEQYF
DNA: TGTGCCACCAGCAACGACAGGTCCCTCTACGAGCAGTACTTC

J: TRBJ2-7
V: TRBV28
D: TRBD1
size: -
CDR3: CASSFIWGQGAYEQYF
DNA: TGTGCCAGCAGTTTTATTTGGGGACAGGGGGCCTACGAGCAGTACTTC

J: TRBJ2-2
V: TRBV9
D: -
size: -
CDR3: CASTTSRLANTGELFF
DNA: TGTGCCAGCACAACGTCGAGACTAGCGAACACCGGGGAGCTGTTTTTT

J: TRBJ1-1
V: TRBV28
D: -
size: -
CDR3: CAIEGRGKNTEAFF
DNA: TGTGCCATCGAGGGCCGGGGAAAGAACACTGAAGCTTTCTTT

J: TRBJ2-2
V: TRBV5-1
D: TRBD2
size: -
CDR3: CATGRNPGELFF
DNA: TGCGCCACCGGGAGGAATCCCGGGGAGCTGTTTTTT

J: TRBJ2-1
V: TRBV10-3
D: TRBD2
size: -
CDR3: CAISFSGLAGVNEQFF
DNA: TGTGCCATCAGTTTCTCGGGACTAGCGGGAGTTAATGAGCAGTTCTTC

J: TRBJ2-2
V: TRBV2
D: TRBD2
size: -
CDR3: CASSEGSGSAGELFF
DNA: TGTGCCAGCAGTGAAGGTAGCGGGAGTGCCGGGGAGCTGTTTTTT

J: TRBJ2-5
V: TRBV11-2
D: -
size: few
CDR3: CASSLDWTIPSYQETQYF
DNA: TGTGCCAGCAGCTTAGATTGGACAATTCCTTCGTACCAAGAGACCCAGTACTTC

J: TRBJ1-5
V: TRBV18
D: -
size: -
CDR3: CASSPLEGRNQPQHF
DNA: TGTGCCAGCTCACCACTGGAGGGTCGGAATCAGCCCCAGCATTTT

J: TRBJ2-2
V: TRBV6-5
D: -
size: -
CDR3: CASSSGAVGTGELFF
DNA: TGTGCCAGCAGTTCAGGGGCGGTGGGGACCGGGGAGCTGTTTTTT

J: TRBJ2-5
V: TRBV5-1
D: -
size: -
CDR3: CASSRGGFETQYF
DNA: TGCGCCAGCAGCCGTGGCGGCTTCGAGACCCAGTACTTC

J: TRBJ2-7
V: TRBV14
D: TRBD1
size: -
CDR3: CASRPGQGHEQYF
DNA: TGTGCCAGCAGACCTGGACAGGGGCACGAGCAGTACTTC

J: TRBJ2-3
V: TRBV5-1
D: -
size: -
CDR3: CASKGQAPDTQYF
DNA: TGCGCCAGCAAGGGACAAGCCCCAGATACGCAGTATTTT

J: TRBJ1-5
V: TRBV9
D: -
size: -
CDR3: CASGGRQDNQPQHF
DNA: TGTGCCAGCGGCGGACGACAGGACAATCAGCCCCAGCATTTT

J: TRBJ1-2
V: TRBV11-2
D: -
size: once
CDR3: CASSLRDTKNRGYTF
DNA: TGTGCCAGCAGCTTAAGGGACACGAAAAATCGTGGCTACACCTTC

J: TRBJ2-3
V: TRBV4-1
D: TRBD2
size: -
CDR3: CASSQLAGATDTQYF
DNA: TGCGCCAGCAGCCAACTAGCGGGAGCCACAGATACGCAGTATTTT

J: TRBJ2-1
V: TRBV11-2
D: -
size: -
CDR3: CASSLLVSSYDEQFF
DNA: TGTGCCAGCAGCTTACTGGTTAGCTCCTACGATGAGCAGTTCTTC

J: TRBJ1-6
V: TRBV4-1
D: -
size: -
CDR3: CASSQRTDLSSPLHF
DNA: TGCGCCAGCAGCCAACGGACAGATTTGAGTTCACCCCTCCACTTT

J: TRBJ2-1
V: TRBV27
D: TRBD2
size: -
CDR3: CASSPGLAREQFF
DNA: TGTGCCAGCAGTCCTGGACTAGCTCGAGAGCAGTTCTTC

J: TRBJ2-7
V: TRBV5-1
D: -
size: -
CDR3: CASSGGSQGSYEQYF
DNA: TGCGCCAGCAGCGGGGGGTCGCAGGGTTCCTACGAGCAGTACTTC

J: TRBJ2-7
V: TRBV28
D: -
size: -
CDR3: CASSEVTGRAARGYEQYF
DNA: TGTGCCAGCAGTGAAGTCACAGGTAGGGCGGCTCGCGGCTACGAGCAGTACTTC